One and the same sample provided the 25 T cell receptor beta chains below, sequenced in a study of cytomegalovirus exposure and HLA in healthy donors. PCR was performed using 60 Vbeta and 13 Jbeta primers. Method: immunoSEQ multiplex PCR; TCRdb's copy keeps in-frame clones and lacks some. The table shows about 120,000 clones, with 55% to 75% occurring only once. Sequencing was performed on PBMCs. The receptors derive from a woman between 40 and 50 years old in good health and CMV-seropositive.

The chain joins TRBV7-8 to TRBJ1-3; 8 bases agree with TRBD1. V was pared by 0 bases and J by 7 bases, with 14 bases of the junction left unmatched. CDR3 size: 18 residues. Germline CDR1 is SGHVS and CDR2 is FQNEAQ. The CDR3 DNA is TGTGCCAGCAGCTTAGCGGTGGATCAGACAGGGGAGAGGAACACCATATATTTT. Translation: CASSLAVDQTGERNTIYF.

J is TRBJ1-6 and V is TRBV5-1, with a tentative D call TRBD1 (5 bases). CDR1 and CDR2 (germline): SGHRS, YFSETQ. V lost 4 bases and J lost 8, with 16 bases in between. The CDR3 totals 15 residues. The CDR3 reads CASSPGLGGDSPLHF. The CDR3 region has the DNA TGCGCCAGCAGCCCGGGCCTCGGGGGGGATTCACCCCTCCACTTT.

As concerns this clone: The sample contains more than one DNA sequence encoding this CDR3. The chain links TRBV6-1 to TRBJ1-1; D is possibly TRBD1 (6 bases). Trimming cost V 6 bases and J 2 bases, with 13 bases left between them. Germline-derived CDR1 and CDR2 are MNHNS and SASEGT. The CDR3 totals 14 residues. CDR3 loop: CASRGQLLNTEAFF. The DNA of the CDR3 is TGTGCCAGCAGAGGACAGTTACTCAACACTGAAGCTTTCTTT.

The chain links TRBV27 to TRBJ2-7; tentatively, D is TRBD2 (6 bases). Trimming left V 3 bases short and J 1 base short, with 7 bases between. Germline V gene sequence: CDR1 MNHEY, CDR2 SMNVEV (reference sequence). This CDR3 is built from 13 residues. The CDR3 nucleotides are TGTGCCAGCAGTTTGGGGACTTCCTACGAGCAGTACTTC. As protein: CASSLGTSYEQYF.

The chain combines TRBV28 with TRBJ1-2, with a weak D call TRBD1 (5 bases). V dropped 6 bases and J dropped 4 bases, with 12 bases sitting between them. The V gene's germline CDR1 is MDHEN and CDR2 SYDVKM. This CDR3 spans 13 amino acids. In DNA, the CDR3 is TGTGCCAGCAGCCCGTCAGGGATCTATGGCTACACCTTC. Its protein is CASSPSGIYGYTF.

The chain joins TRBV5-1 to TRBJ2-7; 7 nucleotides match TRBD1. This CDR3 region has 15 residues. CDR1 and CDR2 (germline): SGHRS, YFSETQ. Trimming at V came to 0 bases and at J to 0 bases, leaving 3 bases not matched to a gene. The CDR3: CASSLDGTVSYEQYF. The CDR3 DNA is TGCGCCAGCAGCTTGGATGGGACAGTCTCCTACGAGCAGTACTTC.

V gene TRBV5-1 combines with J gene TRBJ2-7; TRBD1 matches at 10 bases. V shed 3 bases, J shed 7 bases, and the junction held 16 bases outside the gene matches. Per germline, CDR1 SGHRS and CDR2 YFSETQ. This CDR3 comprises 17 residues. The CDR3 loop reads CASSWGGGGQGLEEQYF. The DNA for the CDR3 is TGCGCCAGCAGCTGGGGGGGTGGGGGACAGGGGCTGGAAGAGCAGTACTTC.

This rearrangement joins TRBV6-5 to TRBJ1-2; no clear D. Trimming pared 4 bases from V and 4 bases from J, leaving 19 bases between. The CDR3 runs to 16 residues. Germline loops: CDR1 MNHEY, CDR2 SVGAGI. The CDR3, as DNA: TGTGCCAGCAGTTTTCCCCCAAATCCGAGTATCTATGGCTACACCTTC. Translation: CASSFPPNPSIYGYTF.

This chain uses TRBV4-1 with TRBJ1-4; D might be TRBD1 (6 bases). Germline-derived CDR1 and CDR2 are MGHRA and YSYEKL. Trimming took off 5 bases at V and 10 bases at J, with 14 bases between the two ends. CDR3 size: 13 residues. CDR3 sequence (DNA): TGCGCCAGCAGCGATATCAGGGGTAGAAAACTGTTTTTT. This encodes CASSDIRGRKLFF.

The V call is TRBV19, the J call TRBJ2-3; TRBD1 is a possible D gene (5 bases). This CDR3 comprises 14 residues. Germline assignment: CDR1 LNHDA and CDR2 SQIVND (reference sequence). Trimming pared 5 bases from V and 2 bases from J, leaving 11 bases between. CDR3 nucleotides: TGTGCCAGTAGTCGTTCGACAGCCACAGATACGCAGTATTTT. This codes for CASSRSTATDTQYF.

The CDR3 reads CASSLSSGGNEKLFF. The DNA for the CDR3 is TGTGCCAGCAGCTTGTCCTCGGGGGGTAATGAAAAACTGTTTTTT. This sequence joins TRBV5-4 and TRBJ1-4; tentatively, D is TRBD1 (5 bases). Germline V lookup: CDR1 SGHNT, CDR2 YYREEE (reference sequence). V lost 1 base to trimming and J lost 4 bases, with 11 bases between them. CDR3 length: 15 residues.

In its sample, this clone was seen a few times. V is TRBV5-4 and J is TRBJ2-1, with 7 bases fitting TRBD2. The V segment lost 2 bases and the J segment 6 bases; nucleotides outside the gene matches: 8. This CDR3 is built from 15 residues. Germline assignment: CDR1 SGHNT and CDR2 YYREEE (reference sequence). The CDR3 spells CASSFQAGSINEQFF. CDR3 DNA sequence: TGTGCCAGCAGCTTTCAAGCGGGAAGCATCAATGAGCAGTTCTTC.

This clone has more than one count but fewer than ten. V gene TRBV9 combines with J gene TRBJ2-1; possible D gene TRBD1, 5 bases. Trimming shortened V by 4 bases and J by 0 bases, and 11 bases separated the two germline ends. Germline V CDR1 and CDR2: SGDLS, YYNGEE. This CDR3 spans 15 amino acids. The CDR3, as DNA: TGTGCCAGCAGCCCGCAGGGTAGCTCCTACAATGAGCAGTTCTTC. Its translation: CASSPQGSSYNEQFF. The complete variable domain, with remaining parts taken from reference TRBV9 and TRBJ2-1, reads DSGVTQTPKHLITATGQRVTLRCSPRSGDLSVYWYQQSLDQGLQFLIQYYNGEERAKGNILERFSAQQFPDLHSELNLSSLELGDSALYFCASSPQGSSYNEQFFGPGTRLTVL.

The chain uses TRBV28 and TRBJ1-2; 7 nucleotides match TRBD1. Losses at the gene ends were 5 bases for V and 3 bases for J; bases not matched to a gene: 9. The germline V gene encodes CDR1 MDHEN and CDR2 SYDVKM. CDR3 length: 15 residues. The CDR3 DNA sequence: TGTGCCAGCAGTCAGAGACAGGGTGAGGACTATGGCTACACCTTC. It yields the protein CASSQRQGEDYGYTF.

Of note for this clone: An end of the junction differs from the germline gene, which may be a read error. V is TRBV29-1 and J is TRBJ1-2, with a weak D call TRBD1 (6 bases). In germline, CDR1 is SQVTM, CDR2 ANQGSEA. The CDR3 consists of 13 residues. CDR3 DNA sequence: TGCAGCGTTGACCCGACAGGTCCCTACTCCTCCGCCTTC. Translated: CSVDPTGPYSSAF.

V usage is TRBV27 and J usage is TRBJ2-3; D not certain. Deletions cut 4 bases from V and 2 bases from J, with 10 bases between. The CDR3 covers 14 residues. Per germline, CDR1 MNHEY and CDR2 SMNVEV (reference sequence). The CDR3 DNA is TGTGCCAGCAGTTCAGCGCTAATCACAGATACGCAGTATTTT. Translated: CASSSALITDTQYF.

The chain links TRBV4-1 to TRBJ1-2; 10 bases line up with TRBD1. The CDR3 is 15 amino acids. V gave up 2 bases and J gave up 4 bases; unmatched junction bases: 4. Germline loops: CDR1 MGHRA, CDR2 YSYEKL. CDR3 sequence reads: CASSQPTGGIYGYTF. CDR3 sequence (DNA): TGCGCCAGCAGCCAACCGACAGGGGGCATCTATGGCTACACCTTC.

This clone was seen a handful of times. The chain links TRBV11-2 to TRBJ2-5; 7 positions match TRBD2. Germline CDR1 reads SGHAT; CDR2 reads FQNNGV. The V and J ends lost 2 bases and 2 bases, in that order; junction bases with no gene match: 8. This CDR3 has 16 amino acids. The CDR3 nucleotides are TGTGCCAGCAGCTTATCCCCGGGAGCGGGGCAAGAGACCCAGTACTTC. Amino acid sequence: CASSLSPGAGQETQYF.

DNA for the CDR3: TGTGCCAGCAGGGTTAGACAGTTAGAGAAGGTCCGAGGAGCTTTCTTT. Protein sequence: CASRVRQLEKVRGAFF. The chain combines TRBV6-4 with TRBJ1-1; D might be TRBD1 (5 bases). Looked up from germline, CDR1 is MRHNA and CDR2 is SNTAGT. V was cut by 6 bases and J by 10 bases, with 27 bases left in between. CDR3 length equals 16 residues.

The chain uses TRBV18 and TRBJ2-7, with TRBD2 matching over 8 bases. Per the germline V gene, CDR1 is KGHSH and CDR2 is LQKENI. V lost 3 bases, J lost 0 bases, and 4 bases stayed unmatched. The CDR3 consists of 15 residues. In DNA form, the CDR3 reads TGTGCCAGCTCACCCTTGACTAGCGTCTCCTACGAGCAGTACTTC. Protein: CASSPLTSVSYEQYF.

This clone was recorded once. This rearrangement joins TRBV6-5 to TRBJ2-1; TRBD2 might be the D (6 bases). V lost 0 bases and J 7 bases, leaving 7 bases between the germline ends. Germline loops: CDR1 MNHEY, CDR2 SVGAGI. The CDR3 covers 13 residues. CDR3 in amino acids: CASSYSAGNEQFF. The CDR3 DNA sequence: TGTGCCAGCAGTTACTCGGCGGGAAATGAGCAGTTCTTC.

This chain connects TRBV7-2 to TRBJ1-1; the D is unclear. Between the trimmed V and J ends, which lost 4 bases and 1 base, there was a span of 7 bases. The CDR3 totals 13 residues. In germline, CDR1 is SGHTA, CDR2 FQGNSA. The CDR3 nucleotides are TGTGCCAGCAGCTCTGCAGGGAACACTGAAGCTTTCTTT. Its protein product is CASSSAGNTEAFF. Full variable domain (missing parts from reference TRBV7-2 and TRBJ1-1): GAGVSQSPSNKVTEKGKDVELRCDPISGHTALYWYRQSLGQGLEFLIYFQGNSAPDKSGLPSDRFSAERTGGSVSTLTIQRTQQEDSAVYLCASSSAGNTEAFFGQGTRLTVV.

The rearrangement links TRBV6-5 to TRBJ2-1; TRBD1 matches 12 bases. The germline V gene encodes CDR1 MNHEY and CDR2 SVGAGI. Unmatched junction bases numbered 7, after V lost 2 bases and J lost 8 bases. This CDR3 spans 16 amino acids. In DNA form, the CDR3 reads TGTGCCAGCAGTTACCTACCGGGACAGGGGGCTTATGAGCAGTTCTTC. Its protein product is CASSYLPGQGAYEQFF.

The V and J genes are TRBV13 and TRBJ1-1; D ambiguous. CDR1 is PRHDT and CDR2 is FYEKMQ in the germline V gene (reference sequence). Trimming removed 1 base from V and 2 bases from J, with 8 bases in between. This CDR3 comprises 14 residues. DNA for the CDR3: TGTGCCAGCAGCTTAGCCGGTCCTAACACTGAAGCTTTCTTT. Encoded protein: CASSLAGPNTEAFF.

This sequence joins TRBV7-9 and TRBJ2-7; TRBD2 is a possible D gene (5 bases). The CDR3 has 15 amino acids. The V gene's germline CDR1 is SEHNR and CDR2 FQNEAQ (reference sequence). V was shortened by 5 bases and J by 4 bases, with 18 bases between the two germline ends. The CDR3 DNA reads as TGTGCCAGCAGCCCTCGGGATGCAGTTGGTTACGAGCAGTACTTC. As protein: CASSPRDAVGYEQYF.